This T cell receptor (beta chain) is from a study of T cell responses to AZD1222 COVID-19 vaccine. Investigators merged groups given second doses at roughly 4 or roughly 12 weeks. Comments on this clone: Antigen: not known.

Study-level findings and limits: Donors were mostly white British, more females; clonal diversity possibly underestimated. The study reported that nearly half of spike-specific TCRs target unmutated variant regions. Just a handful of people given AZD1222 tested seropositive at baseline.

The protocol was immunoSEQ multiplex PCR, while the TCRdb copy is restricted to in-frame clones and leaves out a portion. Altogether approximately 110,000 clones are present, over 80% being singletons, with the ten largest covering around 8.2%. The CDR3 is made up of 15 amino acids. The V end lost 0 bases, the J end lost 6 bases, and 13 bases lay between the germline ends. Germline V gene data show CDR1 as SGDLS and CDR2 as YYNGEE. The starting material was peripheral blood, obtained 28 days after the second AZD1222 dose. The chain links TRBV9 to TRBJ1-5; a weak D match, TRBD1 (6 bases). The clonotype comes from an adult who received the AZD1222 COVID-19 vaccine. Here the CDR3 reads CASSVEGGIGQPQHF. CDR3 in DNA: TGTGCCAGCAGCGTAGAGGGGGGCATCGGTCAGCCCCAGCATTTT.